This record looks at one TCR beta chain sequence and its context. This clone was seen more than once but under ten times. Its antigen is currently not known. Base qualities are not recorded, but no much larger clone differs from it by a single base. This record comes from a study of blood T cell repertoires in COVID-19 (dated by TCRdb to 2018 to 2021). About the full investigation: Samples covering the acute and convalescent phases of COVID-19 were provided by collaborators in the United States, Italy and Spain. The sample metadata nearly always contained a de-identified subject ID, COVID-19 status, age in years and sex. A freely available public database, intended as a resource for researchers studying the immune response to SARS-CoV-2, is where the repertoires were released. Subjects who had been exposed to COVID-19, were actively infected with it, or had recovered from it provided the deeply sampled blood TCRbeta repertoires that made up the dataset. The prospective study material was composed of cDNA or gDNA derived from T cells, B-cell-depleted T cells, or PBMCs. Where HLA class I and class II types were available, the types were taken from metadata supplied by the sample provider, not from assay-based typing. The samples were drawn from two sources: the first 160 participants of the ongoing ImmuneRACE study, and over 1,000 subjects contributed by 6 global collaborators.

Beyond this particular receptor, the publication reports: How much clinical and demographic metadata was included differed by source and by participant, and the metadata was provided uncurated.

Participants in the prospective study were enrolled through a virtual design, were aged about 18 to 100 years, and lived in about two dozen United States geographic areas. Cohort assignment in the prospective study relied on participant-reported clinical history from a screening survey and a study questionnaire. In the prospective study, mobile phlebotomists collected whole blood, serum and a nasopharyngeal or oropharyngeal swab from each participant. Participants in the prospective study had the option to provide additional blood draws and questionnaires over a roughly 2-month period. Prospective study blood samples were shipped either frozen or at room temperature before DNA extraction. TCRbeta CDR3 regions were amplified from genomic DNA by means of the immunoSEQ Assay, a bias-controlled multiplex PCR. From the authors' description of their analysis: Within the assay, amplification of reference gene primers was used to estimate how many nucleated cells each sample contained. To quantify the absolute abundance of each unique TCRbeta CDR3 rearrangement, sequence reads were collapsed and filtered. Productive Simpson clonality was computed per sample as the square root of Simpson's diversity index over productive rearrangements. In its TCRdb copy, this immuneACCESS table keeps in-frame sequences only and misses some clones. Where compared with another copy, unresolved V genes explain less than half of these, and the others have no known cause. V, J and clone size are those of that table, while D and trimming were read from the DNA. Across this sample there are under 500,000 clones, with 70% to 90% seen only once. The ten largest clonotypes hold under 2.5% of the sample.

Material: PBMCs or T cells enriched from blood (not recorded which). The receptor comes from a woman between 18 and 29 years old with acute COVID-19.

The bases are TGTGCCAGCAGCTCCCCGGTCGGCAGACTCTCCTACGAGCAGTACTTC. It translates as CASSSPVGRLSYEQYF. This receptor chain uses TRBV7-9 and TRBJ2-7; the D gene is not confidently resolved. Cut back by 4 bases and 0 bases, the V and J ends lie 16 bases apart. CDR1 and CDR2, per the germline V gene (reference sequence), are SEHNR and FQNEAQ. The CDR3 has 16 amino acids, counting the end cysteine and phenylalanine. Only the CDR3 DNA stays, 48 bases, in frame from base 1. The full variable domain, with segments outside the CDR3 supplied by the reference TRBV7-9 and TRBJ2-7 proteins, appears as DTGVSQNPRHKITKRGQNVTFRCDPISEHNRLYWYRQTLGQGPEFLTYFQNEAQLEKSRLLSDRFSAERPKGSFSTLEIQRTEQGDSAMYLCASSSPVGRLSYEQYFGPGTRLTVT.